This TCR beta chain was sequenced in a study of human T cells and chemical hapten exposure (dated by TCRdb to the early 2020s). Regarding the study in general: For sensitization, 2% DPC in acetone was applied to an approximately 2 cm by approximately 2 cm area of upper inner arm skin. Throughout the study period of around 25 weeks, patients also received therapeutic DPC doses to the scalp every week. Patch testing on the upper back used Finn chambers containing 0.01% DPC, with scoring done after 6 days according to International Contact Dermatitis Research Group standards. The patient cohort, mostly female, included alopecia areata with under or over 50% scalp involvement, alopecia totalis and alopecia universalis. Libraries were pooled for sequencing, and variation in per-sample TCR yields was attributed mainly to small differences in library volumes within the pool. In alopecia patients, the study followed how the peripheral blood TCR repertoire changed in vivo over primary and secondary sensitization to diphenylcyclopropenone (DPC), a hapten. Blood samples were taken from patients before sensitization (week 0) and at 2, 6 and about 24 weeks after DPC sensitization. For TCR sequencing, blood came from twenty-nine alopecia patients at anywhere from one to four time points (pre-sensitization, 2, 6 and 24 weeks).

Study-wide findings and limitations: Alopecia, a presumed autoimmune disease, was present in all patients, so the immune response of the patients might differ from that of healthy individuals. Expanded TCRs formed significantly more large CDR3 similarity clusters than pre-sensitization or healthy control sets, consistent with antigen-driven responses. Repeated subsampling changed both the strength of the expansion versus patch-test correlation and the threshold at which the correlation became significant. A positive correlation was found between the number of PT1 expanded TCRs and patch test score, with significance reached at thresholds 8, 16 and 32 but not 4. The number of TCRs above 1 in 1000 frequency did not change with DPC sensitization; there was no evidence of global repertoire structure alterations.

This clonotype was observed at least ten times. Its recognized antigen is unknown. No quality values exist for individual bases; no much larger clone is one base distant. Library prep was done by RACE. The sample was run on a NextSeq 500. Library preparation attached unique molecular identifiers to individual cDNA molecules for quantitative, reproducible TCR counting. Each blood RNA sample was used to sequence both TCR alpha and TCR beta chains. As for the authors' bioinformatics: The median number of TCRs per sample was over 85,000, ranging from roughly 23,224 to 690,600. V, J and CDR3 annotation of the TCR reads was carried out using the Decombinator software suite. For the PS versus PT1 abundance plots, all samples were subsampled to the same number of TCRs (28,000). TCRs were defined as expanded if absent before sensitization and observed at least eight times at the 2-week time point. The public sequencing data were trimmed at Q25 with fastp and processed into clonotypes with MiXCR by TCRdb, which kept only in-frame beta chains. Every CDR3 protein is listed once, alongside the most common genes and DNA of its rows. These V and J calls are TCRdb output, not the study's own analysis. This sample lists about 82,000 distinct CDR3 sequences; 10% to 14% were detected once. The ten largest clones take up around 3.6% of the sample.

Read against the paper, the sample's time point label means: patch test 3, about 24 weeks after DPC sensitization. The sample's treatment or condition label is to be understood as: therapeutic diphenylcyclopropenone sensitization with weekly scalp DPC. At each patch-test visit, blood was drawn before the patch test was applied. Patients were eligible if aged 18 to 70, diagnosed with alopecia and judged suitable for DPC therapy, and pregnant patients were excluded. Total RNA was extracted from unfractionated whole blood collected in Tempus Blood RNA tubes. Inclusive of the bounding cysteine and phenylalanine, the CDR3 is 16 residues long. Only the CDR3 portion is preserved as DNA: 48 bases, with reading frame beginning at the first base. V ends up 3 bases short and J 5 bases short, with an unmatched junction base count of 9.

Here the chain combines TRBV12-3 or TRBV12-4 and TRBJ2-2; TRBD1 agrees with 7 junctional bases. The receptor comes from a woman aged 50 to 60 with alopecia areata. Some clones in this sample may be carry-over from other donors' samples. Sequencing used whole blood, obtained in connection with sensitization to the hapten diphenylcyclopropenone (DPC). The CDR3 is CASSLVTGMGTGELFF. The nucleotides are TGTGCCAGCAGTTTGGTGACAGGGATGGGGACCGGGGAGCTGTTTTTT.